A selection of T cell receptor beta chains follows, all from one sample in a study of OX40 agonist ivuxolimab in advanced cancers. The table came from immunoSEQ multiplex PCR; TCRdb's copy has only in-frame clones and leaves some out. The sample yields roughly 41,000 clones, roughly 90% seen once. The specimen comprised CD4+ or CD8+ T cells sorted from blood, sampled in a trial of the OX40 agonist ivuxolimab. These receptors were obtained from an adult with an advanced solid tumor such as melanoma, head and neck, liver or kidney cancer. Both conserved end residues are part of each CDR3. Each record gives: D gene, clone size, CDR3 length, J gene, V gene, CDR3 DNA, CDR3 protein. A D gene is named only where the DNA matches it firmly. Only part of the rows carry a size: once, few, many, or a class if the clone is expanded.

D gene: -
clone size: -
CDR3 length: 11
J gene: TRBJ1-1
V gene: TRBV6-4
CDR3 DNA: TGTGCCAGCAGTGACGGGGGTGAAGCTTTCTTT
CDR3 protein: CASSDGGEAFF

D gene: TRBD2
clone size: -
CDR3 length: 16
J gene: TRBJ2-3
V gene: TRBV9
CDR3 DNA: TGTGCCAGCAGCGCCGGGACTAGCGGGAGGACAGATACGCAGTATTTT
CDR3 protein: CASSAGTSGRTDTQYF

D gene: -
clone size: few
CDR3 length: 14
J gene: TRBJ1-1
V gene: TRBV6-4
CDR3 DNA: TGTGCCACCCACCCCACAGCGGAAAGCACTGAAGCTTTCTTT
CDR3 protein: CATHPTAESTEAFF

D gene: TRBD1
clone size: -
CDR3 length: 13
J gene: TRBJ2-2
V gene: TRBV6-5
CDR3 DNA: TGTGCCAGCAGCCTCACAGGGGCCGGGGAGCTGTTTTTT
CDR3 protein: CASSLTGAGELFF

D gene: -
clone size: -
CDR3 length: 18
J gene: TRBJ2-5
V gene: TRBV5-6
CDR3 DNA: TGTGCCAGCAGCCCGCTGGTCCAAACAGGGACCCACCAAGAGACCCAGTACTTC
CDR3 protein: CASSPLVQTGTHQETQYF

D gene: -
clone size: -
CDR3 length: 15
J gene: TRBJ2-3
V gene: TRBV6-1
CDR3 DNA: TGTGCCAGCAGTGAAGACGGGGGTGGCGCAGATACGCAGTATTTT
CDR3 protein: CASSEDGGGADTQYF

D gene: TRBD2
clone size: -
CDR3 length: 15
J gene: TRBJ2-7
V gene: TRBV5-5
CDR3 DNA: TGTGCCAGCAGCGATCTAGCGGGGGCACCTAGAGAGCAGTACTTC
CDR3 protein: CASSDLAGAPREQYF

D gene: -
clone size: -
CDR3 length: 15
J gene: TRBJ1-4
V gene: TRBV6-1
CDR3 DNA: TGTGCCAGCAGACGAGACATTACAACTAATGAAAAACTGTTTTTT
CDR3 protein: CASRRDITTNEKLFF

D gene: -
clone size: -
CDR3 length: 15
J gene: TRBJ2-1
V gene: TRBV4-1
CDR3 DNA: TGCGCCAGCAGCCTAGCGAAAAGCTCCTACAATGAGCAGTTCTTC
CDR3 protein: CASSLAKSSYNEQFF

D gene: TRBD2
clone size: -
CDR3 length: 17
J gene: TRBJ2-3
V gene: TRBV11-2
CDR3 DNA: TGTGCCAGCAGCTCACTGGGGCGGGAGGGCATACCAGATACGCAGTATTTT
CDR3 protein: CASSSLGREGIPDTQYF

D gene: -
clone size: -
CDR3 length: 15
J gene: TRBJ1-4
V gene: TRBV7-6
CDR3 DNA: TGTGCCAGCAGCTTATCTGGATTTTCTAATGAAAAACTGTTTTTT
CDR3 protein: CASSLSGFSNEKLFF

D gene: -
clone size: -
CDR3 length: 14
J gene: TRBJ2-5
V gene: TRBV6-6
CDR3 DNA: TGTGCCAGCAGTTACGTGGTGGCTCAAGAGACCCAGTACTTC
CDR3 protein: CASSYVVAQETQYF

D gene: TRBD1
clone size: -
CDR3 length: 14
J gene: TRBJ1-2
V gene: TRBV27
CDR3 DNA: TGTGCCAGCAGTACGACAGGGAACGTTTATGGCTACACCTTC
CDR3 protein: CASSTTGNVYGYTF

D gene: -
clone size: -
CDR3 length: 16
J gene: TRBJ1-3
V gene: TRBV7-9
CDR3 DNA: TGTGCCAGCACCCCTTTGGGGGGGGGATCTGGAAACACCATATATTTT
CDR3 protein: CASTPLGGGSGNTIYF

D gene: TRBD2
clone size: -
CDR3 length: 17
J gene: TRBJ2-3
V gene: TRBV4-3
CDR3 DNA: TGCGCCAGCAGCCTCGTTCTTTACGGGAGGGGCACAGATACGCAGTATTTT
CDR3 protein: CASSLVLYGRGTDTQYF

D gene: -
clone size: -
CDR3 length: 15
J gene: TRBJ2-7
V gene: TRBV28
CDR3 DNA: TGTGCCAGCAGTTTTCCCCCCCCGACAGACCACGAGCAGTACTTC
CDR3 protein: CASSFPPPTDHEQYF

D gene: -
clone size: -
CDR3 length: 14
J gene: TRBJ1-5
V gene: TRBV6-1
CDR3 DNA: TGTGCCAGCAGGGAATTGCAGGGAGGTCAGCCCCAGCATTTT
CDR3 protein: CASRELQGGQPQHF

D gene: TRBD1
clone size: -
CDR3 length: 16
J gene: TRBJ1-4
V gene: TRBV10-2
CDR3 DNA: TGCGCCAGCGGACCGAAGAAGGGACAGGGCGATGAAAAACTGTTTTTT
CDR3 protein: CASGPKKGQGDEKLFF

D gene: -
clone size: -
CDR3 length: 13
J gene: TRBJ1-6
V gene: TRBV7-9
CDR3 DNA: TGTGCCAGCAGCTTTGTTTACCATTCACCCCTCCACTTT
CDR3 protein: CASSFVYHSPLHF

D gene: -
clone size: -
CDR3 length: 14
J gene: TRBJ2-2
V gene: TRBV6-1
CDR3 DNA: TGTGCCAGCAGGGAAGGGGATTACACCGGGGAGCTGTTTTTT
CDR3 protein: CASREGDYTGELFF

D gene: -
clone size: -
CDR3 length: 16
J gene: TRBJ1-6
V gene: TRBV19
CDR3 DNA: TGTGCCAGTAGTCCTCCGGGGGGGGCGAATAATTCACCCCTCCACTTT
CDR3 protein: CASSPPGGANNSPLHF

D gene: -
clone size: -
CDR3 length: 15
J gene: TRBJ1-1
V gene: TRBV19
CDR3 DNA: TGTGCCAGTAGTATATTCGGTGGGCTCGGCACTGAAGCTTTCTTT
CDR3 protein: CASSIFGGLGTEAFF

D gene: -
clone size: few
CDR3 length: 13
J gene: TRBJ2-7
V gene: TRBV7-9
CDR3 DNA: TGTGCCAGCAGCTTAGAGGGGAGTTCCGAGCAGTACTTC
CDR3 protein: CASSLEGSSEQYF

D gene: -
clone size: -
CDR3 length: 13
J gene: TRBJ2-7
V gene: TRBV2
CDR3 DNA: TGTGCCAGCAACTTGGCTTCAGGGGACGAGCAGTACTTC
CDR3 protein: CASNLASGDEQYF

D gene: -
clone size: -
CDR3 length: 15
J gene: TRBJ2-5
V gene: TRBV7-9
CDR3 DNA: TGTGCCAGCAGCTTAGCACAGGGCCCCCAAGAGACCCAGTACTTC
CDR3 protein: CASSLAQGPQETQYF

D gene: -
clone size: -
CDR3 length: 15
J gene: TRBJ2-3
V gene: TRBV13
CDR3 DNA: TGTGCCAGTATCCAGAGGGCAGGGATCCCAGATACGCAGTATTTT
CDR3 protein: CASIQRAGIPDTQYF

D gene: -
clone size: -
CDR3 length: 13
J gene: TRBJ2-1
V gene: TRBV27
CDR3 DNA: TGTGCCGCAATCTCCCGGACTCACAATGAGCAGTTCTTC
CDR3 protein: CAAISRTHNEQFF